Listed below are T cell receptor beta chains from one sample, sequenced in a study of cytomegalovirus exposure and HLA in healthy donors. Produced via immunoSEQ multiplex PCR; TCRdb's table is partial and in-frame only. Here the sample spans about 170,000 clones, 75% to 85% being singletons. Sample: PBMCs. These receptors were taken from a woman between 50 and 59 years old in good health and CMV-seropositive. CDR3s include the opening cysteine and the closing phenylalanine or tryptophan. D genes are given only for firm matches.

NA	TRBJ2-1	TRBV27	CASGQQGGVREQFF	TGTGCCAGCGGACAACAAGGGGGTGTGCGTGAGCAGTTCTTC
NA	TRBJ2-7	TRBV2	CASSRLPSVSSYEQYF	TGTGCCAGCAGCCGACTACCTAGCGTGAGCTCCTACGAGCAGTACTTC
NA	TRBJ1-1	TRBV29-1	CSVEQGGSTEAFF	TGCAGCGTTGAACAGGGCGGGAGCACTGAAGCTTTCTTT
TRBD1	TRBJ2-2	TRBV7-6	CASSWTGGTGELFF	TGTGCCAGCAGCTGGACAGGGGGCACGGGGGAGCTGTTTTTT
TRBD2	TRBJ2-7	TRBV5-4	CATARGGGYEQYF	TGTGCCACCGCCCGCGGGGGAGGGTACGAGCAGTACTTC
NA	TRBJ2-2	TRBV7-2	CASSAAGVSTGELFF	TGTGCCAGCAGCGCCGCAGGGGTTAGCACCGGGGAGCTGTTTTTT
TRBD2	TRBJ2-5	TRBV11-2	CASSPASGVETQYF	TGTGCCAGCAGCCCAGCTAGCGGGGTGGAGACCCAGTACTTC
NA	TRBJ2-7	TRBV11-2	CASSATDISYEQYF	TGTGCCAGCAGCGCCACGGACATCTCCTACGAGCAGTACTTC
NA	TRBJ2-7	TRBV27	CASSLLGQGGSEQYF	TGTGCCAGCAGTTTATTAGGGCAGGGAGGTAGCGAGCAGTACTTC
TRBD2	TRBJ2-2	TRBV30	CAWSTEPGLGNTGELFF	TGTGCCTGGAGTACCGAACCGGGACTAGGGAACACCGGGGAGCTGTTTTTT